This paragraph reports one T cell receptor (beta chain). What it binds is unknown. Libraries were made from TCR beta cDNA, and they carried unique molecular identifiers. TCRdb reprocessed the PCR reads with MiXCR, giving one entry per CDR3 protein. The data contain about 810,000 distinct CDR3 sequences, about 53% of them seen just once; the ten biggest clones take up about 4.8%. This specimen belongs to a study of post-analysis software for immune sequencing data. Study summary: Recorded disease courses covered relapsing-remitting, secondary progressive and progressive-relapsing multiple sclerosis. Some patients had no subtype annotation.

Points from the study as a whole: Multiple sclerosis was associated with a significant reduction in normalized Chao1 diversity relative to controls.

What was sequenced was blood. This TCR was sampled from a girl under 18 with multiple sclerosis.

CDR3 amino acids: CSVRVGNEGYTF. CDR3 coding DNA: TGCAGCGTCCGGGTGGGGAATGAAGGCTACACCTTC. The chain employs TRBV29-1 and TRBJ1-2; D is unclear. This CDR3 has 12 amino acids. Trimming cost V 6 bases and J 8 bases, with 16 bases left between them. Germline lookup yields CDR1 SQVTM and CDR2 ANQGSEA.